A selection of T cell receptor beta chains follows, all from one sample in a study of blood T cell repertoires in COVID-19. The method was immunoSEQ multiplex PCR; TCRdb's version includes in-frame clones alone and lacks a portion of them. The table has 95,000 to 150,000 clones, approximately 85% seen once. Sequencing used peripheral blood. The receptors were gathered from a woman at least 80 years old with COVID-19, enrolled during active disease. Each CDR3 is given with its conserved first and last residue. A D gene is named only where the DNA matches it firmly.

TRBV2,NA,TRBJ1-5,TGTGCCAGCAGGAGGAGTTTTCTTCAGCCCCAGCATTTT,CASRRSFLQPQHF
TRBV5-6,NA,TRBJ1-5,TGTGCCAGCAGCTGGGGCCAGGGAAACCAGCCCCAGCATTTT,CASSWGQGNQPQHF
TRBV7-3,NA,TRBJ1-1,TGTGCCAGCAGCTTACTTACAGACACTGAAGCTTTCTTT,CASSLLTDTEAFF
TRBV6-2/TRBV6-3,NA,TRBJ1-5,TGTGCCAGCAGTTATATGTATAGCAATCAGCCCCAGCATTTT,CASSYMYSNQPQHF
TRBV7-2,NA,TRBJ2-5,TGTGCCAGCAGCTTAGTAGTCGCCGAGACCCAGTACTTC,CASSLVVAETQYF
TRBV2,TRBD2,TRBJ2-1,TGTGCCAGCACGGGGAATAGCGGGATCGATGAGCAGTTCTTC,CASTGNSGIDEQFF
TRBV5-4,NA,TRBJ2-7,TGTGCCAGCAGCTCTAGCGTAAGCTCCTACGAGCAGTACTTC,CASSSSVSSYEQYF
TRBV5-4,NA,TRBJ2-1,TGTGCCAGCAGCTTAGGTGGGAGGCGGGACGAGCAATTCTTC,CASSLGGRRDEQFF
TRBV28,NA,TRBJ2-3,TGTGCCAGCAGTTCGATCGGTACGCAGTATTTT,CASSSIGTQYF
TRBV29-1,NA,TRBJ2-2,TGCAGCGCTTGGTTGGGGGCTCACACCGGGGAGCTGTTTTTT,CSAWLGAHTGELFF
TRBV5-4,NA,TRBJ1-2,TGTGCCAGCAGCTTGCTTATGGAGGGCTATGGCTACACCTTC,CASSLLMEGYGYTF
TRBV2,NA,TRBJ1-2,TGTGCCAGCAGTGAGTCGGGGTTCGGCTACACCTTC,CASSESGFGYTF
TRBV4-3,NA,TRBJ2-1,TGCGCCAGCAGCCAAGAGACCAGCGGCTCCTACAATGAGCAGTTCTTC,CASSQETSGSYNEQFF